The entry below describes one T cell receptor beta chain. The antigen is unknown. This sample was taken from a study of beta chain features in type 1 diabetes. Findings and caveats of the study: Whether TCRB rearrangement is influenced by HLA type went unresolved here. The study found moderately but significantly shorter TCRB CDR3s in all four CD4+ subsets of Type 1 diabetes patients.

TCRB transcripts that were expressed got sequenced, as all of the isolated RNA had been reverse transcribed. The data were produced by immunoSEQ multiplex PCR, yet TCRdb's version contains in-frame clones alone and is incomplete. The sample yields some 200,000 clones, 11% seen once. Trimming stripped 3 bases from V and 5 bases from J, with 11 bases between. Germline V gives CDR1 SQVTM, CDR2 ANQGSEA. The CDR3 sequence is 12 residues long. V usage is TRBV29-1 and J usage is TRBJ2-7, with a weak D call TRBD1 (6 bases). The sequence came from a man aged 18 to 29 in good health. Sequencing was carried out using central memory CD4+ T cells from blood. The chain's CDR3 is CSVDRGSDEQYF. Written as DNA, the CDR3 is TGCAGCGTTGACAGGGGTAGCGACGAGCAGTACTTC.